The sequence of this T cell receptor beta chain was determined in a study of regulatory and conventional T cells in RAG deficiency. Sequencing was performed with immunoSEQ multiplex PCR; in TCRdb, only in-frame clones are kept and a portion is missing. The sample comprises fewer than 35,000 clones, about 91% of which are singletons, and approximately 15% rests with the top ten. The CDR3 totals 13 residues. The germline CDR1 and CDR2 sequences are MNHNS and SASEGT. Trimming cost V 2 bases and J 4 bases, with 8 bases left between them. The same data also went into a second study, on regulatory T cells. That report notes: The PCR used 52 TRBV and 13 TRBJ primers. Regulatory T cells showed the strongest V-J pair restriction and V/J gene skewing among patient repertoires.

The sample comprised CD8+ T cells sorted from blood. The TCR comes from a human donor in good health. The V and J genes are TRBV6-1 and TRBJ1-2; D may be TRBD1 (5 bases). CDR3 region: CASSETGTYGYTF. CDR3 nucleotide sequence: TGTGCCAGCAGTGAAACCGGGACCTATGGCTACACCTTC.